This is a list of T cell receptor beta chains from one sample in a study of Graves' ophthalmopathy and Graves' hyperthyroidism. TCRdb re-called the multiplex PCR reads with MiXCR, one entry per CDR3 protein. This sample has over 650,000 distinct CDR3 sequences, with 35% to 50% found just once. The sequencing sample was made of peripheral blood. Receptors originate from an adult man with Graves' ophthalmopathy. CDR3s include the opening cysteine and the closing phenylalanine or tryptophan. Each record gives: D gene, J gene, clone size, V gene, CDR3 protein, CDR3 DNA. The D gene is left open where the match is weak. Expanded clones get a size class; other rows say once, few or many, or leave the size out.

d_call: -
j_call: TRBJ1-2
clone_size: -
v_call: TRBV4-3
cdr3_aa: CASGQGVLNDYGYTF
cdr3_nt: TGCGCCAGCGGCCAAGGGGTACTGAACGACTATGGCTACACCTTC

d_call: -
j_call: TRBJ2-7
clone_size: few
v_call: TRBV27
cdr3_aa: CASSFYREGEQYF
cdr3_nt: TGTGCCAGCAGTTTTTACAGGGAGGGCGAGCAGTACTTC

d_call: TRBD1
j_call: TRBJ1-5
clone_size: many
v_call: TRBV7-8
cdr3_aa: CASSQDRALSQPQHF
cdr3_nt: TGTGCCAGCAGCCAGGACAGGGCGCTTTCTCAGCCCCAGCATTTT

d_call: -
j_call: TRBJ1-4
clone_size: once
v_call: TRBV25-1
cdr3_aa: CASSPSVGKWGKLFF
cdr3_nt: TGTGCCAGCAGTCCCTCAGTGGGGAAGTGGGGAAAACTGTTTTTT

d_call: -
j_call: TRBJ2-6
clone_size: few
v_call: TRBV4-2
cdr3_aa: CASSQDMGSGANVLTF
cdr3_nt: TGTGCCAGCAGCCAAGATATGGGCTCTGGGGCCAACGTCCTGACTTTC

d_call: -
j_call: TRBJ2-1
clone_size: -
v_call: TRBV19
cdr3_aa: CASSRRSGEQFF
cdr3_nt: TGTGCCAGTAGTAGGAGATCTGGTGAGCAGTTCTTC

d_call: -
j_call: TRBJ1-1
clone_size: many
v_call: TRBV7-2
cdr3_aa: CASSKYSPQRPEAFF
cdr3_nt: TGTGCCAGCAGCAAATACTCCCCACAGAGGCCTGAAGCTTTCTTT

d_call: TRBD2
j_call: TRBJ2-5
clone_size: -
v_call: TRBV29-1
cdr3_aa: CSLGHPGLAEETQYF
cdr3_nt: TGCAGCTTGGGGCATCCGGGACTAGCGGAAGAGACCCAGTACTTC

d_call: TRBD1
j_call: TRBJ1-6
clone_size: -
v_call: TRBV25-1
cdr3_aa: CASSEHTGGDSPLHF
cdr3_nt: TGTGCCAGCAGTGAGCATACAGGGGGCGATTCACCCCTCCACTTT

d_call: TRBD2
j_call: TRBJ2-5
clone_size: -
v_call: TRBV20-1
cdr3_aa: CGAGGTETQYF
cdr3_nt: TGCGGTGCGGGGGGAACGGAGACCCAGTACTTC

d_call: -
j_call: TRBJ1-2
clone_size: -
v_call: TRBV30
cdr3_aa: CAWSPGHPYGYTF
cdr3_nt: TGTGCCTGGAGTCCCGGACATCCTTATGGCTACACCTTC

d_call: TRBD1
j_call: TRBJ1-1
clone_size: -
v_call: TRBV11-1
cdr3_aa: CASSMALPGTGGLFVTEAFF
cdr3_nt: TGTGCCAGCAGTATGGCCTTACCCGGGACAGGGGGATTGTTTGTCACTGAAGCTTTCTTT

d_call: TRBD1
j_call: TRBJ1-3
clone_size: -
v_call: TRBV10-3
cdr3_aa: CAIRPGQGSYTIYF
cdr3_nt: TGTGCCATCAGGCCGGGACAGGGGAGCTACACCATATATTTT

d_call: -
j_call: TRBJ1-2
clone_size: many
v_call: TRBV19
cdr3_aa: CASSPTTGNYGYTF
cdr3_nt: TGTGCCAGTAGCCCTACAACGGGAAACTATGGCTACACCTTC

d_call: -
j_call: TRBJ1-1
clone_size: -
v_call: TRBV10-3
cdr3_aa: CAISVGANTEAFF
cdr3_nt: TGTGCCATCAGTGTAGGAGCTAACACTGAAGCTTTCTTT

d_call: -
j_call: TRBJ2-5
clone_size: -
v_call: TRBV15
cdr3_aa: CATSRDNGGGETQYF
cdr3_nt: TGTGCCACCAGCAGAGATAACGGGGGTGGAGAGACCCAGTACTTC

d_call: -
j_call: TRBJ2-5
clone_size: many
v_call: TRBV18
cdr3_aa: CASSPPSGIGETQYF
cdr3_nt: TGTGCCAGCTCACCTCCATCGGGGATTGGTGAGACCCAGTACTTC

d_call: -
j_call: TRBJ1-5
clone_size: many
v_call: TRBV19
cdr3_aa: CASSPRGLAPNQPQHF
cdr3_nt: TGTGCCAGTAGTCCCAGAGGCCTTGCCCCGAATCAGCCCCAGCATTTT

d_call: -
j_call: TRBJ1-2
clone_size: many
v_call: TRBV19
cdr3_aa: CASSLTPPNGYTF
cdr3_nt: TGTGCCAGTAGTCTTACGCCCCCAAATGGCTACACCTTC

d_call: -
j_call: TRBJ1-5
clone_size: -
v_call: TRBV7-6
cdr3_aa: CASSLSSTGGGQPQHF
cdr3_nt: TGTGCCAGCAGCTTATCAAGTACCGGGGGAGGGCAGCCCCAGCATTTT

d_call: -
j_call: TRBJ2-2
clone_size: few
v_call: TRBV4-2
cdr3_aa: CASSQVFDVGELFF
cdr3_nt: TGTGCCAGCAGCCAAGTCTTTGACGTCGGGGAGCTGTTTTTT

d_call: -
j_call: TRBJ1-2
clone_size: -
v_call: TRBV25-1
cdr3_aa: CASTTSQGNGYTF
cdr3_nt: TGTGCCAGCACTACTTCCCAGGGGAATGGCTACACCTTC

d_call: -
j_call: TRBJ2-5
clone_size: -
v_call: TRBV12-3/TRBV12-4
cdr3_aa: CASSQVRATAETQYF
cdr3_nt: TGTGCCAGCAGCCAAGTAAGGGCCACTGCAGAGACCCAGTACTTC

d_call: -
j_call: TRBJ1-5
clone_size: few
v_call: TRBV30
cdr3_aa: CAWSPQDNQPQHF
cdr3_nt: TGTGCCTGGAGTCCACAGGACAATCAGCCCCAGCATTTT

d_call: -
j_call: TRBJ1-1
clone_size: few
v_call: TRBV14
cdr3_aa: CASPISGPMNTEAFF
cdr3_nt: TGTGCCAGCCCTATCTCAGGGCCGATGAACACTGAAGCTTTCTTT

d_call: TRBD1
j_call: TRBJ2-5
clone_size: many
v_call: TRBV12-3/TRBV12-4
cdr3_aa: CASSFSLDRGGETQYF
cdr3_nt: TGTGCCAGCAGTTTCTCCCTGGACAGGGGAGGAGAGACCCAGTACTTC

d_call: -
j_call: TRBJ1-4
clone_size: -
v_call: TRBV20-1
cdr3_aa: CSARVTGTGNEKLFF
cdr3_nt: TGCAGTGCTAGAGTCACCGGGACGGGGAATGAAAAACTGTTTTTT

d_call: -
j_call: TRBJ1-2
clone_size: once
v_call: TRBV4-2
cdr3_aa: CASSRGRGDYGYTF
cdr3_nt: TGTGCCAGCAGCCGAGGCCGGGGTGACTATGGCTACACCTTC

d_call: TRBD1
j_call: TRBJ2-7
clone_size: -
v_call: TRBV29-1
cdr3_aa: CSVAQGAHEQYF
cdr3_nt: TGCAGCGTTGCACAGGGGGCCCACGAGCAGTACTTC

d_call: -
j_call: TRBJ1-1
clone_size: -
v_call: TRBV20-1
cdr3_aa: CSAGGLNTEAFF
cdr3_nt: TGCAGTGCTGGCGGCTTGAACACTGAAGCTTTCTTT

d_call: TRBD2
j_call: TRBJ2-5
clone_size: few
v_call: TRBV10-3
cdr3_aa: CASSENRAGGNQETQYF
cdr3_nt: TGTGCCAGCAGTGAAAATAGAGCGGGGGGGAACCAAGAGACCCAGTACTTC

d_call: TRBD1
j_call: TRBJ1-4
clone_size: many
v_call: TRBV19
cdr3_aa: CASRNQGAGEKLFF
cdr3_nt: TGTGCCAGTAGGAATCAGGGGGCGGGTGAAAAACTGTTTTTT

d_call: -
j_call: TRBJ1-5
clone_size: -
v_call: TRBV25-1
cdr3_aa: CASHQSNQPQHF
cdr3_nt: TGTGCCAGTCATCAGAGCAATCAGCCCCAGCATTTT

d_call: -
j_call: TRBJ1-4
clone_size: many
v_call: TRBV20-1
cdr3_aa: CSALSGPTNEKLFF
cdr3_nt: TGCAGTGCACTATCGGGTCCGACTAATGAAAAACTGTTTTTT

d_call: -
j_call: TRBJ1-1
clone_size: many
v_call: TRBV19
cdr3_aa: CASSILDKANTEAFF
cdr3_nt: -

d_call: TRBD1
j_call: TRBJ1-1
clone_size: -
v_call: TRBV20-1
cdr3_aa: CSARKQGVGTEAFF
cdr3_nt: TGCAGTGCTAGAAAACAGGGGGTGGGCACTGAAGCTTTCTTT

d_call: -
j_call: TRBJ1-2
clone_size: many
v_call: TRBV13
cdr3_aa: CASSLNGVLLGYTF
cdr3_nt: TGTGCCAGCAGCTTAAATGGGGTCCTTCTTGGCTACACCTTC

d_call: -
j_call: TRBJ2-2
clone_size: many
v_call: TRBV12-3/TRBV12-4
cdr3_aa: CASTRQAYTGELFF
cdr3_nt: TGTGCCAGCACCAGACAGGCGTACACCGGGGAGCTGTTTTTT

d_call: -
j_call: TRBJ2-7
clone_size: -
v_call: TRBV20-1
cdr3_aa: CSARGTGGVYEQYF
cdr3_nt: TGCAGTGCTAGAGGTACAGGGGGGGTCTACGAGCAGTACTTC

d_call: -
j_call: TRBJ1-2
clone_size: -
v_call: TRBV5-5
cdr3_aa: CASSFLGTFTNYGYTF
cdr3_nt: TGTGCCAGCAGCTTCCTCGGGACCTTTACTAACTATGGCTACACCTTC

d_call: TRBD2
j_call: TRBJ2-5
clone_size: -
v_call: TRBV29-1
cdr3_aa: CSNWGGGETQYF
cdr3_nt: TGCAGCAACTGGGGGGGTGGGGAGACCCAGTACTTC

d_call: TRBD1
j_call: TRBJ1-3
clone_size: few
v_call: TRBV7-2
cdr3_aa: CASSPRTGAPNTIYF
cdr3_nt: TGTGCCAGCAGCCCCCGGACAGGGGCCCCGAACACCATATATTTT

d_call: -
j_call: TRBJ2-6
clone_size: many
v_call: TRBV20-1
cdr3_aa: CATPTGPGSNSGANVLTF
cdr3_nt: TGCGCAACGCCCACAGGGCCGGGCAGCAACTCTGGGGCCAACGTCCTGACTTTC

d_call: -
j_call: TRBJ1-4
clone_size: many
v_call: TRBV7-2
cdr3_aa: CASSWSSSQYTGKLFF
cdr3_nt: TGTGCCAGCAGCTGGTCCTCTTCCCAATATACGGGAAAACTGTTTTTT

d_call: TRBD1
j_call: TRBJ1-2
clone_size: many
v_call: TRBV7-3
cdr3_aa: CASSSGTAKIYGYTF
cdr3_nt: TGTGCCAGCAGCTCCGGGACAGCGAAAATCTATGGCTACACCTTC

d_call: -
j_call: TRBJ1-6
clone_size: -
v_call: TRBV9
cdr3_aa: CASRANTALHF
cdr3_nt: TGTGCCAGCAGGGCCAATACAGCCCTCCACTTT

d_call: -
j_call: TRBJ1-2
clone_size: -
v_call: TRBV6-4
cdr3_aa: CASRDRYNYGYTF
cdr3_nt: TGTGCCAGCAGGGACAGATACAACTATGGCTACACCTTC

d_call: TRBD1
j_call: TRBJ2-5
clone_size: -
v_call: TRBV5-1
cdr3_aa: CASSLGTGSQYF
cdr3_nt: TGTGCCAGCAGCTTAGGGACAGGGTCCCAGTACTTC

d_call: -
j_call: TRBJ1-4
clone_size: many
v_call: TRBV7-9
cdr3_aa: CASFNEKLFF
cdr3_nt: TGTGCCAGCTTTAATGAAAAACTGTTTTTT

d_call: -
j_call: TRBJ1-1
clone_size: many
v_call: TRBV9
cdr3_aa: CASSVAGAATEAFF
cdr3_nt: TGTGCCAGCAGCGTAGCCGGTGCGGCCACTGAAGCTTTCTTT

d_call: -
j_call: TRBJ1-2
clone_size: few
v_call: TRBV7-9
cdr3_aa: CASSFTDSGYTF
cdr3_nt: TGTGCCAGCAGCTTTACCGACTCTGGCTACACCTTC